This T cell receptor (beta chain) emerged from a study of OX40 agonist ivuxolimab in advanced cancers. Study-level points and caveats: The 0.1-3.0 mg/kg partial responders had among the lowest clonal expansion. CD8+ T cells (on average) carried more expanded clones than CD4+ T cells.

Measured with immunoSEQ multiplex PCR; TCRdb has only the in-frame clones, and not every one. The sample carries fewer than 75,000 clones, roughly 89% recorded once. The CDR3 spans 14 residues. Remarks on this clone: Its target is not known.

This material consisted of CD4+ or CD8+ T cells sorted from blood, taken in a trial of the OX40 agonist ivuxolimab. The V and J genes are TRBV12-2 and TRBJ1-4. TRBV12-2 is listed as a pseudogene. The receptor was derived from an adult with an advanced solid tumor such as melanoma, head and neck, liver or kidney cancer. The CDR3 DNA is TGTGCAAGTCGCTTTGTAGGGGACTATGAAAAACTGTTTTTT. Encoded protein: CASRFVGDYEKLFF.